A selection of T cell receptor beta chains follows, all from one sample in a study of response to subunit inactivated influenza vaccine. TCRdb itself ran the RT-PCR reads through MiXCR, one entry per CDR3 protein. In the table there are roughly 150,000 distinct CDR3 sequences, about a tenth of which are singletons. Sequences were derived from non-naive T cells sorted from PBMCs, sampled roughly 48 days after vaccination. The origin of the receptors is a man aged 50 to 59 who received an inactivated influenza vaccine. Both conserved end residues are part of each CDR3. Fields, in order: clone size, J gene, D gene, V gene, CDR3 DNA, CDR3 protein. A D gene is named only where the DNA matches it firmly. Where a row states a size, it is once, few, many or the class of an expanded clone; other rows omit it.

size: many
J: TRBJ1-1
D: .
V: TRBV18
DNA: TGTGCCAGCTCACCACTAGTTTATTCAGCTTTCTTT
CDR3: CASSPLVYSAFF

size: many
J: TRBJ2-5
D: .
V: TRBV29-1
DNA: TGCAGCGTTGAAGACCACCGGGACTTGTACCAAGAGACCCAGTACTTC
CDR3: CSVEDHRDLYQETQYF

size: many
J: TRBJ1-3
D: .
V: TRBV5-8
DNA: TGTGCCAGCAGCTTGGGTAGGGTGTTCTCTGGAAACACCATATATTTT
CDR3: CASSLGRVFSGNTIYF

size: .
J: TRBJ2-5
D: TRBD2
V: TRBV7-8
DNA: TGTGCCAGCAGCTTAGTTCCCGGGACTAGCGGGATGCAAGAGACCCAGTACTTC
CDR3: CASSLVPGTSGMQETQYF

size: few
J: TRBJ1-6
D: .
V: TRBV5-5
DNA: TGTGCCAGCAGCTTGTATGAAGTCAGGCGATATTCACCCCTCCACTTT
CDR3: CASSLYEVRRYSPLHF

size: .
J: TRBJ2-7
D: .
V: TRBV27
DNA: TGTGCCAGCAGCCGGATCGACAGACCACCATACGAGCAGTACTTC
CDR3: CASSRIDRPPYEQYF

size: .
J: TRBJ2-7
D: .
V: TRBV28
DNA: TGTGCCAGCAGTTTGCAGACCACCTACGAGCAGTACTTC
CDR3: CASSLQTTYEQYF

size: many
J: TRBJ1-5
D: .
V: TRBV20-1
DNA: TGCAGTGCTAGAGAACAGGGTATGAGGAATCAGCCCCAGCATTTT
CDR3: CSAREQGMRNQPQHF

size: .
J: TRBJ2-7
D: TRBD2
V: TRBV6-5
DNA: TGTGCCAGCAGTTACTCCGGACTAGCGGGAGAGACCTACGAGCAGTACTTC
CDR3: CASSYSGLAGETYEQYF

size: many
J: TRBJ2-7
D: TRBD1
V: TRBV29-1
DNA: TGCAGCGTTGAAGTACAGGGGGCCTACGAGCAGTACTTC
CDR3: CSVEVQGAYEQYF

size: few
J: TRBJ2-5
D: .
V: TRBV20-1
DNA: TGCAGTGCTCCCAGTCGGGCTACTGCCACGGAGACCCAGTACTTC
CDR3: CSAPSRATATETQYF

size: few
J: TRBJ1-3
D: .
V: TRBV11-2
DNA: TGTGCCAGCAGCTCGGGTTTGCCAAACACCATATATTTT
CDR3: CASSSGLPNTIYF